Listed here are 20 T cell receptor beta chains from one sample, sequenced in a study of T cell responses to AZD1222 COVID-19 vaccine. This table comes from immunoSEQ multiplex PCR, and its TCRdb copy is limited to in-frame clones, with some not included. The data hold about 76,000 clones, with roughly 90% observed a single time. The sequencing used peripheral blood, collected on day 0 of AZD1222 vaccination. The receptors come from an adult in good health.

This clone has just one count. This sequence joins TRBV9 and TRBJ1-6; D gene ambiguous. CDR3 length: 13 residues. V was cut by 3 bases and J by 8 bases, with 9 bases left in between. Germline V gene data show CDR1 as SGDLS and CDR2 as YYNGEE. Here the CDR3 reads CASSAIMDSPLHF. DNA for the CDR3: TGTGCCAGCAGCGCTATCATGGATTCACCCCTCCACTTT.

The rearrangement links TRBV18 to TRBJ1-2, with 10 nucleotides matching TRBD1. The CDR3 runs to 16 residues. The V segment lost 1 base and the J segment 8 bases; nucleotides outside the gene matches: 10. The V gene's germline CDR1 is KGHSH and CDR2 LQKENI. CDR3 amino acids: CASSPQTGQGLGGYTF. CDR3 in DNA: TGTGCCAGCTCACCACAAACGGGACAGGGGCTGGGCGGCTACACCTTC.

The chain recombines TRBV25-1 with TRBJ1-6; 7 bases are shared with TRBD1. The CDR3 extends over 13 amino acids. The germline V gene encodes CDR1 MGHDK and CDR2 SYGVNS. The ends lost 6 bases at V and 17 bases at J; junction bases unmatched: 13. The chain's CDR3 is CASRHTAGGLVHF. CDR3 coding DNA: TGTGCCAGCAGACACACTGCAGGGGGTCTCGTCCACTTT.

The genes are TRBV18 and TRBJ2-4, with D unresolved. The CDR3 consists of 16 residues. The V gene lost 2 bases and the J gene lost 0 bases, with 11 bases spanning the gap. Per germline, CDR1 KGHSH and CDR2 LQKENI. The CDR3 DNA reads as TGTGCCAGCTCACCAGACTCGACGCTAGCCAAAAACATTCAGTACTTC. Translation: CASSPDSTLAKNIQYF.

In nucleotides, the CDR3 is TGTGCCAGCAGCTTAACTAGCGGGAGTCCCCAGCAGTACTTC. Residues: CASSLTSGSPQQYF. The chain joins TRBV11-3 to TRBJ2-7; TRBD2 agrees at 11 bases. The germline CDR1 and CDR2 sequences are SGHNT and YENEEA. Trimming took 2 bases from V and 8 from J; bases not matched to a gene: 5. The length of the CDR3 is 14 residues.

The gene calls are TRBV5-1 and TRBJ2-5, with unresolved D. Trimming stripped 2 bases from V and 3 bases from J, with 5 bases between. In germline, CDR1 is SGHRS, CDR2 YFSETQ. CDR3 size: 12 residues. The CDR3 DNA follows: TGCGCCAGCAGCTTAACCAAAGAGACCCAGTACTTC. It translates to CASSLTKETQYF.

This rearrangement joins TRBV5-5 to TRBJ1-1, with D perhaps matching TRBD1 (6 bases). The CDR3 covers 14 residues. V dropped 0 bases and J dropped 3 bases, with 9 bases sitting between them. Germline V gene sequence: CDR1 SGHKS, CDR2 YYEKEE (reference sequence). This chain's CDR3 is CASSLDRVYTEAFF. The CDR3 DNA follows: TGTGCCAGCAGCTTGGACAGGGTATACACTGAAGCTTTCTTT.

The chain couples TRBV24-1 to TRBJ1-2; D uncertain. Germline V gene sequence: CDR1 KGHDR, CDR2 SFDVKD. CDR3 length equals 11 residues. V was pared by 1 base and J by 6 bases, with 2 bases between. CDR3 region: CATSDFHGYTF. CDR3 DNA: TGTGCCACCAGTGATTTTCATGGCTACACCTTC.

The genes are TRBV18 and TRBJ1-2; no clear D gene. The germline gives CDR1 KGHSH, CDR2 LQKENI. The CDR3 is made up of 13 amino acids. Trimming took 2 bases from V and 4 from J, leaving 8 bases between them. The CDR3 protein is CASSPGVSYGYTF. The CDR3, as DNA: TGTGCCAGCTCACCAGGGGTCAGCTATGGCTACACCTTC.

Only one count was recorded for this clone. The V call is TRBV2, the J call TRBJ2-1; 8 bases are a match to TRBD1. The V gene end was trimmed by 4 bases and the J gene end by 8 bases; junction bases not matched to a gene: 10. Germline values: CDR1 SNHLY, CDR2 FYNNEI. This CDR3 is built from 15 residues. CDR3 sequence (DNA): TGTGCCAGCAGTGTGTCAGGGGGCGCAGCGGATGAGCAGTTCTTC. It is translated as CASSVSGGAADEQFF. The full variable domain, in which reference TRBV2 and TRBJ2-1 provide the parts outside the CDR3, is EPEVTQTPSHQVTQMGQEVILRCVPISNHLYFYWYRQILGQKVEFLVSFYNNEISEKSEIFDDQFSVERPDGSNFTLKIRSTKLEDSAMYFCASSVSGGAADEQFFGPGTRLTVL.

The V call is TRBV28, the J call TRBJ2-7, with D perhaps being TRBD1 or TRBD2 (5 bases each). Per germline, CDR1 MDHEN and CDR2 SYDVKM. This CDR3 is 15 amino acids long. Trimming removed 3 bases from V and 1 base from J, with 13 bases in between. CDR3 sequence: CASSFPGAFSYEQYF. Written as DNA, the CDR3 is TGTGCCAGCAGTTTCCCCGGGGCTTTTTCCTACGAGCAGTACTTC. Drawing the rest from reference TRBV28 and TRBJ2-7, the complete variable domain is DVKVTQSSRYLVKRTGEKVFLECVQDMDHENMFWYRQDPGLGLRLIYFSYDVKMKEKGDIPEGYSVSREKKERFSLILESASTNQTSMYLCASSFPGAFSYEQYFGPGTRLTVT.

The chain uses TRBV3-1 (or the pseudogene TRBV3-2) and TRBJ1-1; the D gene is possibly TRBD1 (5 bases). There are 15 residues in the CDR3. The germline V gene has CDR1 LGHDT and CDR2 YNNKEL (reference sequence). The germline V and J ends were trimmed by 0 bases and 7 bases, with 15 bases remaining between them. The CDR3, as DNA: TGTGCCAGCAGCCAAGATGGAGGGGCTAGTAGTGAAGCTTTCTTT. Protein sequence: CASSQDGGASSEAFF.

Relative to its sample, this clone is medium-sized. Distinct nucleotide sequences in the sample also encode this CDR3. The chain joins TRBV5-6 to TRBJ1-2; the D is unclear. The CDR3 totals 12 residues. The germline V gene has CDR1 SGHDT and CDR2 YYEEEE. The V gene lost 0 bases and the J gene lost 2 bases, with 2 bases spanning the gap. The CDR3 sequence is CASSLGNYGYTF. CDR3 DNA: TGTGCCAGCAGCTTGGGGAACTATGGCTACACCTTC.

V gene TRBV24-1 combines with J gene TRBJ2-2; TRBD2 aligns across 8 bases. The CDR3 is 13 amino acids. The V and J ends lost 11 bases and 5 bases, in that order; junction bases with no gene match: 6. Germline V gene data show CDR1 as KGHDR and CDR2 as SFDVKD. The CDR3 is CASSGRGTGELFF. CDR3 DNA sequence: TGTGCCAGCAGCGGGAGAGGGACCGGGGAGCTGTTTTTT.

CDR3 bases: TGTGCCAGCAGCTTAGAACAGGAATATCAGCCCCAGCATTTT. Its translation is CASSLEQEYQPQHF. The chain has TRBV7-2 and TRBJ1-5; the D gene is possibly TRBD1 (5 bases). With 1 base removed from V and 5 bases from J, the gap between germline ends came to 9 bases. This CDR3 region has 14 residues. Germline values: CDR1 SGHTA, CDR2 FQGNSA.

The gene calls are TRBV28 and TRBJ1-1; D gene ambiguous. With 9 bases removed from V and 10 bases from J, the gap between germline ends came to 15 bases. Per germline, CDR1 MDHEN and CDR2 SYDVKM. This CDR3 spans 11 amino acids. This CDR3 reads CASRASEGAFF. Written as DNA, the CDR3 is TGTGCCAGTCGAGCCTCGGAGGGAGCTTTCTTT.

This sequence joins TRBV2 and TRBJ1-3; D unresolved. This CDR3 comprises 10 residues. Looked up from germline, CDR1 is SNHLY and CDR2 is FYNNEI. Deletions cut 5 bases from V and 7 bases from J, with 3 bases between. CDR3 residues: CASSFNTIYF. The CDR3 coding sequence is TGTGCCAGCAGTTTTAACACCATATATTTT.

The rearrangement links TRBV11-2 to TRBJ2-3; D perhaps matches TRBD2 (5 bases). CDR3 length: 15 amino acids. The germline CDR1 and CDR2 sequences are SGHAT and FQNNGV. With 0 bases removed from V and 5 bases from J, the gap between germline ends came to 12 bases. CDR3 in DNA: TGTGCCAGCAGCTTAGAGCGGGTGTTAAGAGATACGCAGTATTTT. Translating gives CASSLERVLRDTQYF.

The chain carries TRBV6-5 and TRBJ1-1; the D is unclear. V shed 3 bases and J shed 4 bases, with 9 bases lying between them. In germline, CDR1 is MNHEY, CDR2 SVGAGI. The CDR3 is 13 amino acids. The CDR3 spells CASSYIAGTEAFF. The CDR3 DNA reads TGTGCCAGCAGTTATATTGCGGGCACTGAAGCTTTCTTT.

The CDR3 spells CSVTPGGWDTQYF. The CDR3 nucleotides are TGCAGCGTTACCCCCGGCGGATGGGATACGCAGTATTTT. The chain couples TRBV29-1 to TRBJ2-3; no clear D gene. The CDR3 contains 13 residues. CDR1 SQVTM and CDR2 ANQGSEA come from the germline V gene. V dropped 5 bases and J dropped 6 bases, with 15 bases sitting between them.